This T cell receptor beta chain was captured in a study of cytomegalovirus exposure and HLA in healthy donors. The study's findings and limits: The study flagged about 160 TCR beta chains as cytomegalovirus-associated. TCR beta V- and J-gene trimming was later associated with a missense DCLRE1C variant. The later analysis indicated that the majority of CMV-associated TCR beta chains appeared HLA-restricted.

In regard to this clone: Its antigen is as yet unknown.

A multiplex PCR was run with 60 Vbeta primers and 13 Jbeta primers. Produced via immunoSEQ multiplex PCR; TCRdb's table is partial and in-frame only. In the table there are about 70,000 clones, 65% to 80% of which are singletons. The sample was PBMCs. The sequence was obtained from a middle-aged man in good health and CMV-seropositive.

The CDR3 spells CAWSVKHFKETQYF. The DNA of the CDR3 is TGTGCCTGGAGTGTAAAGCACTTCAAAGAGACCCAGTACTTC. The chain recombines TRBV30 with TRBJ2-5; no firm D call. V was clipped by 0 bases and J by 3 bases, with 11 bases between them. CDR1 is GTSNPN, CDR2 SVGIG, per germline (reference sequence). The CDR3 sequence is 14 residues long.